The TCR beta chain under discussion was sequenced for a study of post-analysis software for immune sequencing data. Study-wide background: The disease courses covered relapsing-remitting, secondary progressive and progressive-relapsing multiple sclerosis.

Trimming removed 5 bases from V and 0 bases from J, with 16 bases in between. Germline V gene data show CDR1 as SGHVS and CDR2 as FQNEAQ. The CDR3 is 16 residues long. With regard to this clonotype: Its antigen remains unknown.

TCR beta cDNA libraries had unique molecular identifiers. MiXCR, run by TCRdb on the PCR reads, gives a single entry per CDR3 protein. Of roughly 160,000 distinct CDR3 sequences detected, roughly 35% appear once; the ten largest clones hold under 30%. Points from the study as a whole: Significantly decreased normalized Chao1 diversity was recorded for multiple sclerosis patients relative to controls. When patients were compared with controls, about five TRBV segments were more frequent, TRBV5-6, TRBV5-1 and TRBV20-1 among them.

This receptor was obtained from a girl between 5 and 17 years old with multiple sclerosis. This specimen consisted of blood, obtained after autologous hematopoietic stem cell transplantation. The chain carries TRBV7-8 and TRBJ1-1, with unresolved D. The CDR3 sequence: CASSPALAALNTEAFF. The CDR3 coding sequence is TGTGCCAGCAGCCCGGCCCTGGCGGCACTGAACACTGAAGCTTTCTTT.